This T cell receptor beta chain was obtained from a study of blood T cell repertoires in COVID-19. Whole-study context: Spain, Italy and the United States supplied samples that represented acute and convalescent COVID-19.

In the authors' workflow: The assay estimated nucleated cells by amplifying reference gene primers. Measured with immunoSEQ multiplex PCR; TCRdb has only the in-frame clones, and not every one. That table supplies the V and J calls and clone size; D and trimming were determined from the DNA. Of tens of thousands of clones in the sample, around three quarters are singletons; the top ten hold around 16%. V was pared by 0 bases and J by 2 bases, with 15 bases between. Germline loops: CDR1 SGHRS, CDR2 YFSETQ. The CDR3 runs 16 residues. Specimen: peripheral blood. This receptor was taken from a human donor in a cohort sampled during active COVID-19. This chain joins TRBV5-1 and TRBJ2-7; perhaps TRBD1 as D (5 bases). This CDR3 is CASSLGQDTWPYEQYF. CDR3 DNA sequence: TGCGCCAGCAGCTTGGGGCAGGACACGTGGCCCTACGAGCAGTACTTC.